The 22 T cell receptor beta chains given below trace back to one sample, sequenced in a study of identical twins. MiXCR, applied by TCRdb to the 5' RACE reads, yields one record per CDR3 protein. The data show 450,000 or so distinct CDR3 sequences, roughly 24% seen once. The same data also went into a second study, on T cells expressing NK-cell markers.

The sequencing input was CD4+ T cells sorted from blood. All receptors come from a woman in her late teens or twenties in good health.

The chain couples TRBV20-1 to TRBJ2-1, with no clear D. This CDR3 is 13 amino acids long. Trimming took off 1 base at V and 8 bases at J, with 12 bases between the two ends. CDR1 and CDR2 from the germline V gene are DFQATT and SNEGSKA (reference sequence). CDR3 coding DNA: TGCAGTGCTAGAGTTCGCAGTTGGGATGAGCAGTTCTTC. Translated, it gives CSARVRSWDEQFF.

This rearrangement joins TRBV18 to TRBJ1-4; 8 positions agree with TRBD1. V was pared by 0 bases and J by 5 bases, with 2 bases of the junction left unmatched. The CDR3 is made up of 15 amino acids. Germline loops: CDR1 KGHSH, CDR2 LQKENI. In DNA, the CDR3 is TGTGCCAGCTCACCACCTCGGACAGGGAATGAAAAACTGTTTTTT. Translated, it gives CASSPPRTGNEKLFF.

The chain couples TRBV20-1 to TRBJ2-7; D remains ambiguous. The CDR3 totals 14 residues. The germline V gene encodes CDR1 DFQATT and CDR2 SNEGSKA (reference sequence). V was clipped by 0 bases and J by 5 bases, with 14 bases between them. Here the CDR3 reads CSAREGLLEDEQYF. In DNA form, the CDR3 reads TGCAGTGCTAGAGAGGGCCTCCTAGAGGACGAGCAGTACTTC.

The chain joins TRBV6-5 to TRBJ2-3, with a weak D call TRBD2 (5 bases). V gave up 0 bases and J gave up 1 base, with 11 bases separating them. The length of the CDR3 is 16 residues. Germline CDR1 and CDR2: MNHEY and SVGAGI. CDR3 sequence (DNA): TGTGCCAGCAGTTACTCACCCCCCGGGGGCACAGATACGCAGTATTTT. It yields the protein CASSYSPPGGTDTQYF.

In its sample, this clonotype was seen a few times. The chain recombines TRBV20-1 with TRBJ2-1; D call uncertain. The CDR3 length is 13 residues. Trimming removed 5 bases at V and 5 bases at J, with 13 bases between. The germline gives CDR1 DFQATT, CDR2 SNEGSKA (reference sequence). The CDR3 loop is CSARLMPNNEQFF. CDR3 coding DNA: TGCAGTGCTCGGCTGATGCCTAACAATGAGCAGTTCTTC.

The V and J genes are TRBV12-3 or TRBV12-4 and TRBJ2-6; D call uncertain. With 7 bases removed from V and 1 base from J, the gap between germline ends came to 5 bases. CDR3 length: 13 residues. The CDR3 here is CASTHSGANVLTF. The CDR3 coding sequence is TGTGCCAGCACCCATTCTGGGGCCAACGTCCTGACTTTC.

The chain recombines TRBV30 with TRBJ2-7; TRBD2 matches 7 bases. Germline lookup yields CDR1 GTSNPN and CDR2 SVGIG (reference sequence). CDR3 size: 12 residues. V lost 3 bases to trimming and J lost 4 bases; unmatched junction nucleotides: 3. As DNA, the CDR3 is TGTGCCTGGAGGCGGGGGAGTTACGAGCAGTACTTC. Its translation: CAWRRGSYEQYF.

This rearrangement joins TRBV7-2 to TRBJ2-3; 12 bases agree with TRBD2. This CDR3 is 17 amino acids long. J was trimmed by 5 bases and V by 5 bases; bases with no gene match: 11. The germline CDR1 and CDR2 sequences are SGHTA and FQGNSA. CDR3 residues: CASSPGASGRARDTQYF. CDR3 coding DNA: TGTGCCAGCAGCCCTGGGGCTAGCGGGAGGGCCAGAGATACGCAGTATTTT.

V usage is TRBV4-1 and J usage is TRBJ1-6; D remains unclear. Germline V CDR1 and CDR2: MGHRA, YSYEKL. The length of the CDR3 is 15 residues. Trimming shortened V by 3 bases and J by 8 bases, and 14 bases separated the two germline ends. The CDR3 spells CASSQAKFGDSPLHF. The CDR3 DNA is TGCGCCAGCAGCCAGGCGAAATTCGGAGATTCACCCCTCCACTTT.

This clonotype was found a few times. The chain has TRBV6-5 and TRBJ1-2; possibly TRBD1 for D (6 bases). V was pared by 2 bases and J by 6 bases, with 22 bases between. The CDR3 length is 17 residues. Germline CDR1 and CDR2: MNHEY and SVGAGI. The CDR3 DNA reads TGTGCCAGCAGTTACAAGGGGGTCGATCGGGAAAACCATGGCTACACCTTC. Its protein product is CASSYKGVDRENHGYTF.

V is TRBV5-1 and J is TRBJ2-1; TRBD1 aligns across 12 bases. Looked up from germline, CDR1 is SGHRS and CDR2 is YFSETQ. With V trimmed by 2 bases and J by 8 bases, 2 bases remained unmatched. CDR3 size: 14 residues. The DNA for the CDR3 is TGCGCCAGCAGCTTTGGGACAGGGGGCGATGAGCAGTTCTTC. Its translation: CASSFGTGGDEQFF. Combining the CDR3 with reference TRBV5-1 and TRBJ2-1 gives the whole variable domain KAGVTQTPRYLIKTRGQQVTLSCSPISGHRSVSWYQQTPGQGLQFLFEYFSETQRNKGNFPGRFSGRQFSNSRSEMNVSTLELGDSALYLCASSFGTGGDEQFFGPGTRLTVL.

CDR3: CASSLSFEDGYTF. Here the CDR3 DNA reads TGTGCCAGCAGCTTATCCTTCGAGGATGGCTACACCTTC. The chain carries TRBV7-9 and TRBJ1-2; D gene ambiguous. Trimming removed 2 bases from V and 6 bases from J, with 10 bases in between. This CDR3 region has 13 residues. In germline, CDR1 is SEHNR, CDR2 FQNEAQ (reference sequence).

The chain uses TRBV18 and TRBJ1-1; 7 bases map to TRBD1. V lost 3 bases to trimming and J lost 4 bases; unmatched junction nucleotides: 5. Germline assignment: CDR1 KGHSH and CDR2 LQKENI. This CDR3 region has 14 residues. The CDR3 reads CASSPIKGATEAFF. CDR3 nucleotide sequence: TGTGCCAGCTCACCGATAAAGGGGGCCACTGAAGCTTTCTTT.

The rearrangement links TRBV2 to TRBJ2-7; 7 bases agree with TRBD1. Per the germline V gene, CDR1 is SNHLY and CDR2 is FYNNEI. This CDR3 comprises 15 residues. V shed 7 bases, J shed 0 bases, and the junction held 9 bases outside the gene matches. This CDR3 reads CASIQDRESSYEQYF. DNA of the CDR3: TGTGCCAGCATTCAAGACAGGGAAAGCTCCTACGAGCAGTACTTC. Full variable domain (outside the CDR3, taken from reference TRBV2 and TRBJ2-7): EPEVTQTPSHQVTQMGQEVILRCVPISNHLYFYWYRQILGQKVEFLVSFYNNEISEKSEIFDDQFSVERPDGSNFTLKIRSTKLEDSAMYFCASIQDRESSYEQYFGPGTRLTVT.

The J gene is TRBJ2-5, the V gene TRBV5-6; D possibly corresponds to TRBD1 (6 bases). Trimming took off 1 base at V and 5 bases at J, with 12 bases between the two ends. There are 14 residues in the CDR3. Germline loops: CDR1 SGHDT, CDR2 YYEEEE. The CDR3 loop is CASSLLAGAETQYF. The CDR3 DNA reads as TGTGCCAGCAGCTTGTTGGCAGGGGCTGAGACCCAGTACTTC.

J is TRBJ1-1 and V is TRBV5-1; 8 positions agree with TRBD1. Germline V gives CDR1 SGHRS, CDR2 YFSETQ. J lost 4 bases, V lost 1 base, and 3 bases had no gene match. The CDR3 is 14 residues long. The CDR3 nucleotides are TGCGCCAGCAGCTTGACAGGGGGACTCACTGAAGCTTTCTTT. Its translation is CASSLTGGLTEAFF. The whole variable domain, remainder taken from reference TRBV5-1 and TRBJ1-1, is KAGVTQTPRYLIKTRGQQVTLSCSPISGHRSVSWYQQTPGQGLQFLFEYFSETQRNKGNFPGRFSGRQFSNSRSEMNVSTLELGDSALYLCASSLTGGLTEAFFGQGTRLTVV.

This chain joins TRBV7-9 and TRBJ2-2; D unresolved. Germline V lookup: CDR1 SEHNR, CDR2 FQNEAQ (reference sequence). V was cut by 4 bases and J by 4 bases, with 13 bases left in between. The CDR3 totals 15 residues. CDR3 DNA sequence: TGTGCCAGCAGCTCAAGAATGGACCGCACCGGGGAGCTGTTTTTT. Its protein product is CASSSRMDRTGELFF. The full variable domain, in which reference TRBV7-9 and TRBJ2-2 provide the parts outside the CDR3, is DTGVSQNPRHKITKRGQNVTFRCDPISEHNRLYWYRQTLGQGPEFLTYFQNEAQLEKSRLLSDRFSAERPKGSFSTLEIQRTEQGDSAMYLCASSSRMDRTGELFFGEGSRLTVL.

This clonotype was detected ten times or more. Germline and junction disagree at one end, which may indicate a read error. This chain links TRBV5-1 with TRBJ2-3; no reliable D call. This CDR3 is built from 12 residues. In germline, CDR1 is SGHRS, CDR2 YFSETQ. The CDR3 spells CASSLSLDTQYF. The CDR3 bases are TGTGCCAGCAGCCTTTCCCTGGATACGCAGTATTTT.

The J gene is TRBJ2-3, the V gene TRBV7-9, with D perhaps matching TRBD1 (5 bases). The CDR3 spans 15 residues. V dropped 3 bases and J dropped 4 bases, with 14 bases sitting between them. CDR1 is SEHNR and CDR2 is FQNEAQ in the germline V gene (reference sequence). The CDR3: CASSLRQSHADTQYF. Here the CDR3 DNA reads TGTGCCAGCAGCTTGCGACAGAGTCATGCAGATACGCAGTATTTT.

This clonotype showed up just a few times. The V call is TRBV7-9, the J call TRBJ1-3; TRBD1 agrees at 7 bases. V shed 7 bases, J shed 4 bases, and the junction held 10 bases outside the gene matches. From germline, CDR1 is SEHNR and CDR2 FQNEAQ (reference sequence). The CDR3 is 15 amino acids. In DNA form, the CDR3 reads TGTGCCAGCACCCACAGGGGATCCGGCGGAAACACCATATATTTT. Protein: CASTHRGSGGNTIYF.

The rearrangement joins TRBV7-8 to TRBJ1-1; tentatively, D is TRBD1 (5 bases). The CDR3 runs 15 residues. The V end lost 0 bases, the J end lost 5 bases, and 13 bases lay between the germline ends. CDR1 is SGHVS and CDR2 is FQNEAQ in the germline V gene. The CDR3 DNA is TGTGCCAGCAGCTTAGCTTCGGGGGGTCGAACTGAAGCTTTCTTT. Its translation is CASSLASGGRTEAFF.

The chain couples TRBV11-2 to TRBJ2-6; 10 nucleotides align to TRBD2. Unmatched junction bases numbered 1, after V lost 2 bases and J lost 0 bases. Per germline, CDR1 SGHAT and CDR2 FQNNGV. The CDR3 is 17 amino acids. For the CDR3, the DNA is TGTGCCAGCAGCTTATTAGCGGGGGGCTCTGGGGCCAACGTCCTGACTTTC. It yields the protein CASSLLAGGSGANVLTF. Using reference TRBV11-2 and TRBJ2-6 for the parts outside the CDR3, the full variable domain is EAGVAQSPRYKIIEKRQSVAFWCNPISGHATLYWYQQILGQGPKLLIQFQNNGVVDDSQLPKDRFSAERLKGVDSTLKIQPAKLEDSAVYLCASSLLAGGSGANVLTFGAGSRLTVL.